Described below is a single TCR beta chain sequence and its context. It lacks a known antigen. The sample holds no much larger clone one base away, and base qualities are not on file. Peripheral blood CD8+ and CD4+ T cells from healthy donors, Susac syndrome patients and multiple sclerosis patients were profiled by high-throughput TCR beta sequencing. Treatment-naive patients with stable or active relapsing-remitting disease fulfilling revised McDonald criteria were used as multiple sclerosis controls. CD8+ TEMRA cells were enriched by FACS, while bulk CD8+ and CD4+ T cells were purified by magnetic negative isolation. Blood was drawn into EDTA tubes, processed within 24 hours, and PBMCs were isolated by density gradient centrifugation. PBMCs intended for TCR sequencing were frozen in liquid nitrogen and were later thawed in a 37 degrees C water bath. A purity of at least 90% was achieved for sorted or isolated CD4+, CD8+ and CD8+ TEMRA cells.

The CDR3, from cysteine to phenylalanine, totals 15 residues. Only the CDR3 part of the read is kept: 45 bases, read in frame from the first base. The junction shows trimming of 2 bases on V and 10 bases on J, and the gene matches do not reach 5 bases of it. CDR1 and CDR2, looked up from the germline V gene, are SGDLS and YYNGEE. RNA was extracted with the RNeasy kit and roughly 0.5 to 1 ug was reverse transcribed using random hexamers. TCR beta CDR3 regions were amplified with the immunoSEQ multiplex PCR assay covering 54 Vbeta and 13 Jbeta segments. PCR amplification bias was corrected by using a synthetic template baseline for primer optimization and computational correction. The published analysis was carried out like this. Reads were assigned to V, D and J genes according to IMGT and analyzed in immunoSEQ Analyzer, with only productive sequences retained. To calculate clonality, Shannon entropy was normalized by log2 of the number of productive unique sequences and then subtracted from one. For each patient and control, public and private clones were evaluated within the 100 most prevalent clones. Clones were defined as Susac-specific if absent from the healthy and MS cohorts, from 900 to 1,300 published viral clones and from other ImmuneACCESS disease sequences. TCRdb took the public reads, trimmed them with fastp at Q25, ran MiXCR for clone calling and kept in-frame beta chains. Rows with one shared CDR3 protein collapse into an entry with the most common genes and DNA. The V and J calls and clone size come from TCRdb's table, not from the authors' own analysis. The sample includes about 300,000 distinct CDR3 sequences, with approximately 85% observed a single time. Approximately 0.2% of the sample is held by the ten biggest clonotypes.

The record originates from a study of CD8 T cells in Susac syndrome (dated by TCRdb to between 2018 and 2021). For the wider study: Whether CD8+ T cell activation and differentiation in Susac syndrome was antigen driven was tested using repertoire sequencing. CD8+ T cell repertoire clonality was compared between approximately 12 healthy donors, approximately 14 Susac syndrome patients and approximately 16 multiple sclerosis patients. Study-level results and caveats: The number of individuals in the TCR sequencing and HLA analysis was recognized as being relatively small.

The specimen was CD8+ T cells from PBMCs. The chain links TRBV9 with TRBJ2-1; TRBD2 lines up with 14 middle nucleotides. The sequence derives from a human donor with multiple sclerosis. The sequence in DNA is TGTGCCAGCAGCGTGGGACTAGCGGGAGATCTCGAGCAGTTCTTC. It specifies CASSVGLAGDLEQFF. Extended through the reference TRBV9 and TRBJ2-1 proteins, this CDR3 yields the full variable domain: DSGVTQTPKHLITATGQRVTLRCSPRSGDLSVYWYQQSLDQGLQFLIQYYNGEERAKGNILERFSAQQFPDLHSELNLSSLELGDSALYFCASSVGLAGDLEQFFGPGTRLTVL.